One and the same sample provided the 9 T cell receptor beta chains below, sequenced in a study of cytotoxic CD8 clonotypes in ibrutinib-treated CLL. Libraries were prepared by immunoSEQ multiplex PCR; TCRdb keeps only in-frame clonotypes and omits some of them. The top ten clones hold about 40% of a sample with roughly 9,000 clones, roughly 70% of them seen once. The sequencing here drew on PBMCs, taken before ibrutinib treatment. Receptor source: a human donor with chronic lymphocytic leukemia.

The V and J genes are TRBV4-1 and TRBJ1-5; TRBD1 might be the D (6 bases). Trimming pared 1 base from V and 4 bases from J, leaving 11 bases between. This CDR3 spans 15 amino acids. Per the germline V gene, CDR1 is MGHRA and CDR2 is YSYEKL. CDR3 amino acids: CASSQVYRANQPQHF. The CDR3 coding sequence is TGCGCCAGCAGCCAAGTCTACAGGGCTAATCAGCCCCAGCATTTT.

The V gene is TRBV19, the J gene TRBJ1-1; 10 bases match TRBD1. Germline V gene sequence: CDR1 LNHDA, CDR2 SQIVND (reference sequence). The junction had 8 bases not matched to a gene; V was cut back by 2 bases and J by 5 bases. The CDR3 extends over 16 amino acids. In nucleotides, the CDR3 is TGTGCCAGTAGTATATACCCCGGACAGGGGGAAACTGAAGCTTTCTTT. Protein sequence: CASSIYPGQGETEAFF.

V is TRBV27 and J is TRBJ2-3, with TRBD2 matching over 9 bases. The CDR3 is 19 residues long. Germline CDR1 is MNHEY and CDR2 is SMNVEV (reference sequence). V was clipped by 5 bases and J by 5 bases; unmatched bases: 20. In DNA, the CDR3 is TGTGCCAGCAGTGGGGGGGGGCTTAGCGGGAGAAGGGTCAAAGATACGCAGTATTTT. Translated, it gives CASSGGGLSGRRVKDTQYF.

This clone was detected only once. The chain recombines TRBV27 with TRBJ2-3, with D unresolved. This CDR3 is 14 amino acids long. Between the trimmed V and J ends, which lost 3 bases and 2 bases, there was a span of 9 bases. From germline, CDR1 is MNHEY and CDR2 SMNVEV (reference sequence). Written as DNA, the CDR3 is TGTGCCAGCAGTTTTTCCGCCCCCACAGATACGCAGTATTTT. Protein sequence: CASSFSAPTDTQYF.

CDR3 in DNA: TGCAGCGTTGTTGGGCAGGGAAATGAAAAACTGTTTTTT. This sequence encodes CSVVGQGNEKLFF. The J gene is TRBJ1-4, the V gene TRBV29-1; TRBD1 is a possible D gene (5 bases). Germline V gene lookup returns CDR1 SQVTM and CDR2 ANQGSEA. V shed 4 bases and J shed 5 bases, with 11 bases lying between them. CDR3 length equals 13 residues.

The CDR3 spells CASSRELSGGNYEQYF. For the CDR3, the DNA is TGTGCCAGCAGCCGAGAACTAAGCGGGGGAAACTACGAGCAGTACTTC. The chain is built from TRBV4-2 and TRBJ2-7; 8 bases map to TRBD2. The CDR3 covers 16 residues. J was trimmed by 3 bases and V by 4 bases; bases with no gene match: 11. Germline V CDR1 and CDR2: LGHNA, YNFKEQ.

The rearrangement links TRBV5-4 to TRBJ1-2; D not resolved. Germline loops: CDR1 SGHNT, CDR2 YYREEE (reference sequence). V was cut by 4 bases and J by 0 bases, with 16 bases left in between. This CDR3 is built from 16 residues. Here the CDR3 reads CASSPERTASNYGYTF. CDR3 in DNA: TGTGCCAGCAGCCCTGAAAGAACAGCCTCTAACTATGGCTACACCTTC.

The genes are TRBV13 and TRBJ1-2; D not resolved. CDR3 length equals 12 residues. CDR1 and CDR2 (germline): PRHDT, FYEKMQ (reference sequence). Trimming left V 7 bases short and J 6 bases short, with 12 bases between. In DNA, the CDR3 is TGTGCCAGCAACCTAGGCGCCCATGGCTACACCTTC. Translated: CASNLGAHGYTF.

This clone was recorded once. This chain connects TRBV28 to TRBJ2-2; tentative D call: TRBD1 (5 bases). Germline CDR1 reads MDHEN; CDR2 reads SYDVKM. The CDR3 loop spans 14 amino acids. With 6 bases removed from V and 1 base from J, the gap between germline ends came to 9 bases. This CDR3 is CASRPQGNTGELFF. The CDR3 DNA is TGTGCCAGCAGGCCGCAGGGGAACACCGGGGAGCTGTTTTTT.